A single sample is the source of the 21 T cell receptor beta chains below, sequenced in a study of blood T cell repertoires in COVID-19. TCRdb keeps only in-frame clones here, not all; method: immunoSEQ multiplex PCR. The table includes around 300,000 clones, 90% detected once. Sequencing was done on a sample of peripheral blood. Source of these receptors: a woman between 35 and 50 years old with COVID-19, enrolled during active disease.

A few counts support this clone. The chain uses TRBV30 and TRBJ1-1; perhaps TRBD1 as D (5 bases). The V and J ends lost 5 bases and 3 bases respectively, with 10 bases between them. Germline V CDR1 and CDR2: GTSNPN, SVGIG (reference sequence). This CDR3 is 12 amino acids long. The CDR3 DNA follows: TGTGCCTGGGCGGAGGGGCACACTGAAGCTTTCTTT. The encoded protein is CAWAEGHTEAFF. Drawing the rest from reference TRBV30 and TRBJ1-1, the complete variable domain is SQTIHQWPATLVQPVGSPLSLECTVEGTSNPNLYWYRQAAGRGLQLLFYSVGIGQISSEVPQNLSASRPQDRQFILSSKKLLLSDSGFYLCAWAEGHTEAFFGQGTRLTVV.

The V and J genes are TRBV24-1 and TRBJ2-2; TRBD1 matches 7 bases. The CDR3 length is 14 residues. Trimming took 9 bases from V and 0 from J; bases not matched to a gene: 3. The V gene's germline CDR1 is KGHDR and CDR2 SFDVKD. The chain's CDR3 is CATQGTANTGELFF. The CDR3, as DNA: TGTGCCACCCAAGGGACAGCGAACACCGGGGAGCTGTTTTTT.

This clone was seen a few times. The chain links TRBV7-3 to TRBJ2-7; D may be TRBD2 (5 bases). CDR1 SGHTA and CDR2 FQGTGA come from the germline V gene. V lost 5 bases to trimming and J lost 0 bases, with 8 bases between them. The CDR3 consists of 13 residues. CDR3 residues: CASSLGNSYEQYF. The CDR3 DNA reads as TGTGCCAGCAGCCTCGGGAACTCCTACGAGCAGTACTTC.

V usage is TRBV5-1 and J usage is TRBJ2-2; 8 bases are a match to TRBD2. This CDR3 is built from 12 residues. Trimming removed 7 bases from V and 6 bases from J; junction bases left unmatched: 2. The germline CDR1 and CDR2 sequences are SGHRS and YFSETQ. This CDR3 is CASREGPGELFF. The CDR3 DNA follows: TGCGCCAGCCGGGAGGGTCCCGGGGAGCTGTTTTTT. The full variable domain, its missing parts supplied by reference TRBV5-1 and TRBJ2-2, is KAGVTQTPRYLIKTRGQQVTLSCSPISGHRSVSWYQQTPGQGLQFLFEYFSETQRNKGNFPGRFSGRQFSNSRSEMNVSTLELGDSALYLCASREGPGELFFGEGSRLTVL.

This chain uses TRBV7-2 with TRBJ2-2; the D gene is possibly TRBD1 (5 bases). The CDR3 spans 16 residues. V was cut by 5 bases and J by 0 bases, with 13 bases left in between. Germline V gene data show CDR1 as SGHTA and CDR2 as FQGNSA. The CDR3 spells CASSKGHLANTGELFF. The CDR3 coding sequence is TGTGCCAGCAGCAAAGGACACCTCGCGAACACCGGGGAGCTGTTTTTT.

The chain is built from TRBV19 and TRBJ2-5; TRBD2 aligns across 7 bases. J lost 5 bases, V lost 7 bases, and 10 bases had no gene match. Germline assignment: CDR1 LNHDA and CDR2 SQIVND (reference sequence). The CDR3 sequence is 14 residues long. CDR3 sequence (DNA): TGTGCCAGTATTGGGAGGGCCTCGAGCGAGACCCAGTACTTC. Translating it yields CASIGRASSETQYF.

The chain has TRBV6-2 or TRBV6-3 and TRBJ2-1, with a possible D match to TRBD1 (5 bases). The CDR3 totals 17 residues. Germline V CDR1 and CDR2: MNHEY, SVGEGT. V lost 5 bases, J lost 0 bases, and 17 bases lay in between. CDR3 region: CASSRGTGVSSYNEQFF. Written as DNA, the CDR3 is TGTGCCAGCAGTAGGGGTACAGGTGTTAGCTCCTACAATGAGCAGTTCTTC.

This sequence joins TRBV7-9 and TRBJ1-2; weak D call: TRBD1 (5 bases). This CDR3 is 16 amino acids long. V was trimmed by 5 bases and J by 6 bases, leaving 22 bases between them. Germline-derived CDR1 and CDR2 are SEHNR and FQNEAQ (reference sequence). The CDR3 is CASSLGGAGKRDGYTF. CDR3 nucleotide sequence: TGTGCCAGCAGCCTAGGCGGGGCAGGGAAAAGGGATGGCTACACCTTC.

About this clone: At one boundary the junction diverges from the germline segment, which might be a read error. The V and J genes are TRBV5-1 and TRBJ2-6; the D is unclear. The CDR3 spans 12 residues. Germline lookup yields CDR1 SGHRS and CDR2 YFSETQ. The CDR3 reads CASSLDWQSMSF. The DNA of the CDR3 is TGCGCCAGCAGCCTGGATTGGCAGTCAATGTCTTTC.

This rearrangement joins TRBV7-2 to TRBJ1-5, with TRBD1 matching over 11 bases. CDR3 length equals 16 residues. After removal of 3 bases from V and 7 bases from J, the junction contained 8 bases not matched to a gene. Germline values: CDR1 SGHTA, CDR2 FQGNSA. DNA for the CDR3: TGTGCCAGCAGCTTGGCACCGGGACAGGGGGGGCAGCCCCAGCATTTT. Translated: CASSLAPGQGGQPQHF.

The genes are TRBV5-1 and TRBJ1-4; D gene ambiguous. This CDR3 has 13 amino acids. Deletions cut 4 bases from V and 4 bases from J, with 8 bases between. CDR1 is SGHRS and CDR2 is YFSETQ in the germline V gene. Here the CDR3 DNA reads TGCGCCAGCAGCCCGGGATTTAATGAAAAACTGTTTTTT. Its translation is CASSPGFNEKLFF. The full variable domain, its missing parts supplied by reference TRBV5-1 and TRBJ1-4, is KAGVTQTPRYLIKTRGQQVTLSCSPISGHRSVSWYQQTPGQGLQFLFEYFSETQRNKGNFPGRFSGRQFSNSRSEMNVSTLELGDSALYLCASSPGFNEKLFFGSGTQLSVL.

This chain connects TRBV30 to TRBJ2-5; 14 bases are a match to TRBD2. The germline V gene encodes CDR1 GTSNPN and CDR2 SVGIG (reference sequence). J lost 2 bases, V lost 3 bases, and 8 bases had no gene match. The CDR3 length is 17 residues. CDR3 sequence (DNA): TGTGCCTGGAGCTCCGGGACTAGCGGGAGCATACAAGAGACCCAGTACTTC. It is translated as CAWSSGTSGSIQETQYF.

The chain employs TRBV7-9 and TRBJ1-2; 8 nucleotides match TRBD1. CDR1 SEHNR and CDR2 FQNEAQ come from the germline V gene (reference sequence). With V trimmed by 6 bases and J by 2 bases, 8 bases remained unmatched. The CDR3 consists of 15 residues. The CDR3 DNA reads TGTGCCAGCAGATCCCCGGGACAGGTGAACTATGGCTACACCTTC. Residues: CASRSPGQVNYGYTF.

The chain employs TRBV19 and TRBJ1-1; D unresolved. The CDR3 consists of 14 residues. Trimming shortened V by 5 bases and J by 1 base, and 11 bases separated the two germline ends. CDR1 is LNHDA and CDR2 is SQIVND in the germline V gene (reference sequence). The CDR3 reads CASSPQTANTEAFF. The CDR3 DNA reads as TGTGCCAGTAGTCCTCAAACAGCGAACACTGAAGCTTTCTTT.

This clone was observed once. The V call is TRBV19, the J call TRBJ2-3; 10 bases align to TRBD1. J lost 1 base, V lost 1 base, and 5 bases had no gene match. The CDR3 is 17 amino acids. Per germline, CDR1 LNHDA and CDR2 SQIVND (reference sequence). The CDR3 DNA sequence: TGTGCCAGTAGTATAGTAGGGACAGGGGCCCGCACAGATACGCAGTATTTT. Amino acids: CASSIVGTGARTDTQYF.

The chain uses TRBV5-8 and TRBJ2-7; D is perhaps TRBD2 (5 bases). The CDR3 runs 14 residues. Germline V CDR1 and CDR2: SGHTS, YDEGEE. The ends were cut back, 5 bases at V and 0 bases at J, with 12 bases in the middle. The CDR3 sequence: CASSWWTVSYEQYF. The DNA for the CDR3 is TGTGCCAGCAGTTGGTGGACTGTCTCCTACGAGCAGTACTTC.

The chain carries TRBV6-2 or TRBV6-3 and TRBJ2-7, with TRBD2 identical over 9 bases. The CDR3 length is 17 residues. V was pared by 0 bases and J by 0 bases, with 6 bases of the junction left unmatched. Germline V gene lookup returns CDR1 MNHEY and CDR2 SVGEGT. CDR3: CASSYSMSSGSSYEQYF. The CDR3 bases are TGTGCCAGCAGTTACTCGATGAGTAGCGGGAGCTCCTACGAGCAGTACTTC.

The chain is built from TRBV9 and TRBJ2-1; unclear D gene. Germline V CDR1 and CDR2: SGDLS, YYNGEE. V lost 3 bases, J lost 8 bases, and 9 bases lay in between. The CDR3 has 12 amino acids. The CDR3: CASSAGRDEQFF. DNA of the CDR3: TGTGCCAGCAGCGCCGGTCGGGATGAGCAGTTCTTC.

This chain connects TRBV29-1 to TRBJ2-1, with 7 positions matching TRBD1. The J segment lost 3 bases and the V segment lost 3 bases, leaving 5 bases of the junction unmatched. Germline-derived CDR1 and CDR2 are SQVTM and ANQGSEA. The CDR3 extends over 14 amino acids. DNA of the CDR3: TGCAGCGTTGATAGGGGGCCTAGCTACAATGAGCAGTTCTTC. It specifies CSVDRGPSYNEQFF.

The J gene is TRBJ2-2, the V gene TRBV4-1, with a weak D call TRBD1 (7 bases). The germline gives CDR1 MGHRA, CDR2 YSYEKL. V lost 0 bases to trimming and J lost 5 bases, with 19 bases between them. The CDR3 loop spans 18 amino acids. CDR3 DNA: TGCGCCAGCAGCCAAGAGGGGGGCCGACAGGGCTTAACCGGGGAGCTGTTTTTT. As protein: CASSQEGGRQGLTGELFF.

The CDR3 sequence: CASSIDAGQVKLFF. The CDR3 coding sequence is TGTGCCAGTAGTATCGACGCGGGGCAGGTAAAACTGTTTTTT. V is TRBV19 and J is TRBJ1-4, with D tentatively TRBD1 (5 bases). V lost 3 bases and J 10 bases, leaving 15 bases between the germline ends. The CDR3 spans 14 residues. In germline, CDR1 is LNHDA, CDR2 SQIVND (reference sequence).